The entry below gives a single T cell receptor (beta chain) sequence along with its context. Its antigen is not identified. The data stem from a study of beta chain features in type 1 diabetes. Findings and limits, study-wide: In every one of the four CD4+ subsets, TCRB CDR3s were moderately but significantly shorter in Type 1 diabetes patients.

Sequencing targeted expressed TCRB transcripts, as all isolated RNA had been reverse transcribed. TCRdb's table, derived via immunoSEQ multiplex PCR, lists solely in-frame clones and lacks some. The sample consists of some 290,000 clones, around 24% of them appearing once. V lost 4 bases and J lost 6; bases outside the gene matches: 8. The CDR3 has 14 residues. Germline assignment: CDR1 SGHNT and CDR2 YYREEE (reference sequence). Sequences were obtained from naive CD4+ T cells from blood. The clonotype was recovered from a young woman with type 1 diabetes. The rearrangement uses TRBV5-4 and TRBJ1-2; 8 bases match TRBD1. CDR3 sequence reads: CASSLKTGANGYTF. The CDR3 nucleotides read TGTGCCAGCAGCCTAAAGACAGGGGCGAATGGCTACACCTTC. Drawing the rest from reference TRBV5-4 and TRBJ1-2, the complete variable domain is ETGVTQSPTHLIKTRGQQVTLRCSSQSGHNTVSWYQQALGQGPQFIFQYYREEENGRGNFPPRFSGLQFPNYSSELNVNALELDDSALYLCASSLKTGANGYTFGSGTRLTVV.